These T cell receptor beta chains were read from a single sample in a study of blood T cell repertoires in COVID-19. Assay: immunoSEQ multiplex PCR; the TCRdb copy retains only in-frame clones and omits some. Counted here are 200,000 to 300,000 clones, roughly 86% occurring once; the ten biggest clones make up about 3.3%. Sequencing was done on a sample of PBMCs or T cells enriched from blood (not recorded which). Receptors originate from a woman aged 40 to 55 with acute COVID-19. The conserved cysteine and the conserved F or W are not part of the CDR3 here.

v_call: TRBV2; j_call: TRBJ2-3; cdr3_aa: ASRPRSSGLSQGTQY
v_call: TRBV11-3; j_call: TRBJ2-7; cdr3_aa: ASNKGLAGEILYEQY
v_call: TRBV6-5; j_call: TRBJ1-1; cdr3_aa: ASNKGQALGTEAF
v_call: TRBV9; j_call: TRBJ2-2; cdr3_aa: ASSVVAGAGTGELF
v_call: TRBV2; j_call: TRBJ1-2; cdr3_aa: ASSQGANYGYT
v_call: TRBV19; j_call: TRBJ1-1; cdr3_aa: ASSWGEGTEAF
v_call: TRBV15; j_call: TRBJ2-1; cdr3_aa: ATSRGASGGDEQF
v_call: TRBV6-5; j_call: TRBJ1-3; cdr3_aa: ASSYSWSSGNTIY
v_call: TRBV27; j_call: TRBJ2-1; cdr3_aa: ASSTQQGTNEQF
v_call: TRBV5-1; j_call: TRBJ2-5; cdr3_aa: ASSLTSGRSETQY
v_call: TRBV10-1; j_call: TRBJ2-3; cdr3_aa: ASSESGGADTQY
v_call: TRBV27; j_call: TRBJ2-5; cdr3_aa: ASSHTTGKETQY
v_call: TRBV11-3; j_call: TRBJ1-3; cdr3_aa: ASSRRAGDTIY
v_call: TRBV10-3; j_call: TRBJ1-6; cdr3_aa: AIRGSGTDNSPLH
v_call: TRBV19; j_call: TRBJ2-2; cdr3_aa: ASSRADQNTGELF
v_call: TRBV4-1; j_call: TRBJ2-3; cdr3_aa: ASSQTLAGGVTDTQY
v_call: TRBV15; j_call: TRBJ1-6; cdr3_aa: ATSSVTGLDSPLH
v_call: TRBV29-1; j_call: TRBJ2-3; cdr3_aa: SATQGQGATADTQY
v_call: TRBV3-1/TRBV3-2; j_call: TRBJ2-3; cdr3_aa: ASSQDSGAGIDTQY
v_call: TRBV6-5; j_call: TRBJ2-5; cdr3_aa: ASSSGTSGETQY
v_call: TRBV6-5; j_call: TRBJ2-2; cdr3_aa: ASSYGQTLTTGELF
v_call: TRBV29-1; j_call: TRBJ2-1; cdr3_aa: SVELREKGTGFHNEQF
v_call: TRBV7-9; j_call: TRBJ2-3; cdr3_aa: ASSFGGGSTDTQY
v_call: TRBV5-1; j_call: TRBJ2-3; cdr3_aa: ASSLGGLAAEGTDTQY
v_call: TRBV4-1; j_call: TRBJ2-5; cdr3_aa: ASSQSREGIQETQY
v_call: TRBV29-1; j_call: TRBJ2-5; cdr3_aa: SVGLAGRGETQY